Sequencing of this T cell receptor (beta chain) was carried out in a study of blood T cell repertoires in COVID-19. CDR3 size: 16 residues. The trim removed 0 bases at V and 0 bases at J, leaving 3 bases unmatched. The germline gives CDR1 SGHRS, CDR2 YFSETQ. Libraries were prepared by immunoSEQ multiplex PCR; TCRdb keeps only in-frame clonotypes and omits some of them. Of approximately 230,000 clones in the sample, 88% are singletons; the top ten hold over 1.2%. Sequencing input: peripheral blood. This receptor was identified in an elderly man with acute or convalescent COVID-19. V and J are TRBV5-1 and TRBJ2-3, with 8 bases lining up with TRBD1. The CDR3 region is CASSLAGGLSTDTQYF. As DNA, the CDR3 is TGCGCCAGCAGCTTGGCAGGGGGCTTAAGCACAGATACGCAGTATTTT.